What follows is one T cell receptor beta chain and its context. Its specific antigen is unknown. No per-base quality is available; no much larger clone lies one base away. The entry originates in a study of shared T cell receptors in the human thymus (dated by TCRdb to the early 2020s). Regarding the complete study: The study examined how the human thymus generates shared, self-reactive T-cell receptor alpha chains.

For this chain, trimming is 4 bases at the V end and 5 bases at the J end, and the number of junction bases without a gene match is 9. CDR1 and CDR2, looked up from the germline V gene, are MNHEY and SVGAGI. The CDR3 starts with the cysteine, ends with the phenylalanine, and has 15 residues. Only the CDR3 DNA stays, 45 bases, in frame from base 1. The library relied on the immunoSEQ multiplex PCR assay. Sourced from immuneACCESS, this table was stored by TCRdb with only in-frame sequences that have V and J called. A share of the clones is absent; for the studies checked, an unresolved V gene accounts for under half, and the remainder has no known explanation. For this sample there are almost 550,000 clones; more than 75% appear just once. About 0.013% of the sample comes from the top ten. The same data also went into a second study, on human thymus T cells. The second study's paper adds: The donors were immunologically healthy infants in Finland who had open corrective cardiac surgery for congenital heart defects. The thymus tissue came from surgical resects taken out during corrective cardiac surgery. Both the thymic and the peripheral blood repertoires appeared to show biased V and J gene segment usage. The related research reported highly overlapping thymic TCR repertoires among unrelated individuals. The study described the TCR alpha and beta repertoires in under 10 infant thymus samples and a few matching peripheral blood samples. Donor ages ranged from roughly 7 to 250 days, and the cohort comprised over 5 male and a couple of female infants. After being mechanically released from the tissue, thymocytes were kept at -70 degrees C in pellets of roughly 9.5-32 million cells. A QIAsymphony instrument was used to extract genomic DNA from frozen cell pellets. TCRB and TCRAD loci were amplified from a standardized quantity of quality-controlled genomic DNA using the immunoSEQ multiplex PCR assay. Amplicons spanned the V(D)J region at a length sufficient to cover the CDR3 and identify V and J genes. Amplicon sequencing was performed on an Illumina platform through the commercial immunoSEQ service. Primer bias and sequencing errors were corrected as previously described, and TCRAD and TCRB definitions were based on the IMGT database. immunoSEQ Analyzer 3.0 and VDJTools were used for repertoire analysis, which covered basic statistics, V/J segment usage, diversity estimates, rarefaction and pairwise overlap. Diversity was estimated using the Chao1, ChaoE, Efron-Thisted, Shannon and inverse Simpson indices, and was also estimated on datasets down-sampled to the size of the smallest sample. For repertoire overlap, CDR3 nucleotide sequence, V gene and J gene had to match strictly, and clustering was done by Jaccard-based multidimensional scaling. On average, approximately 800,000 unique TCRB clonotypes were obtained from thymus samples, compared with about 86,000 from blood samples.

This TCR derives from a boy in the first two years of life with a congenital heart defect. Donor details come from another sample of the same person, matched by shared clones. Recombination connected TRBV6-5 to TRBJ2-7, and 9 bases in between align with TRBD1. The sequenced material came from thymocytes. The CDR3 region: CASSSIGQGSHEQYF. The sequence in DNA is TGTGCCAGCAGTTCCATCGGACAGGGGTCTCACGAGCAGTACTTC.